This T cell receptor (beta chain) is drawn from a study of identical twins. General study results and limits: Cord blood's abundant beta clonotypes had fewer insertions, unlike memory repertoires.

MiXCR was run by TCRdb on the 5' RACE reads, yielding one entry per CDR3 protein. Of around 490,000 distinct CDR3 sequences listed, around 24% are singletons. This clonotype was recorded a few times. The target antigen is unknown. V was clipped by 5 bases and J by 5 bases, with 19 bases between them. This CDR3 has 15 residues. From germline, CDR1 is SGHTA and CDR2 FQGNSA. Another study also made use of these data, one on yellow fever vaccine responses in identical twins. Per that paper: Twins' vaccine T cell responses reportedly seemed partly convergent and partly personalized.

Source material: CD4+ T cells sorted from blood. The rearrangement joins TRBV7-2 to TRBJ2-7; TRBD2 is a possible D gene (5 bases). This TCR was sampled from a woman between 18 and 29 years old in good health. The CDR3 DNA reads as TGTGCCAGCAGCCGAGCTCTTGGGAGTAAGGACGAGCAGTACTTC. This sequence encodes CASSRALGSKDEQYF.